Shown below are 24 T cell receptor beta chains from a single sample sequenced in a study of shared clonotypes between healthy human individuals. Clones were read by immunoSEQ multiplex PCR, and TCRdb kept only the in-frame ones, dropping some. The sample carries some 900,000 clones, about three quarters recorded once. The sequenced sample consisted of memory CD4+ T cells sorted from blood. Documented subset: CD45RA-negative fraction. The receptors shown here come from a man younger than 30 in good health.

This clone was counted once. This chain joins TRBV11-2 and TRBJ2-3; D not certain. The CDR3 totals 12 residues. The germline CDR1 and CDR2 sequences are SGHAT and FQNNGV. Trimming removed 5 bases from V and 6 bases from J, with 9 bases in between. CDR3 DNA: TGTGCCAGCAGCCAGATAACCGATACGCAGTATTTT. It yields the protein CASSQITDTQYF.

This chain connects TRBV7-2 to TRBJ1-1; 7 nucleotides agree with TRBD1. The germline V gene has CDR1 SGHTA and CDR2 FQGNSA. The CDR3 is 12 amino acids. After removal of 4 bases from V and 10 bases from J, the junction contained 6 bases not matched to a gene. The DNA for the CDR3 is TGTGCCAGCAGCTCTAGGGGGCTGAGAGCTTTCTTT. This sequence encodes CASSSRGLRAFF.

V usage is TRBV30 and J usage is TRBJ2-3; D is uncertain. This CDR3 is 15 amino acids long. The V and J ends lost 2 bases and 0 bases respectively, with 12 bases between them. The germline V gene encodes CDR1 GTSNPN and CDR2 SVGIG (reference sequence). CDR3 nucleotide sequence: TGTGCCTGGAGTAGGTCTGTGCGTAGCACAGATACGCAGTATTTT. Encoded protein: CAWSRSVRSTDTQYF.

V is TRBV5-4 and J is TRBJ2-2; D is unclear. This CDR3 has 14 residues. From germline, CDR1 is SGHNT and CDR2 YYREEE (reference sequence). The V end lost 1 base, the J end lost 5 bases, and 9 bases lay between the germline ends. The CDR3: CASSLKGFTGELFF. The CDR3, as DNA: TGTGCCAGCAGCTTGAAGGGTTTTACCGGGGAGCTGTTTTTT.

This chain's CDR3 is CASSFITEYNEQFF. CDR3 coding DNA: TGTGCCAGCAGCTTCATCACCGAATACAATGAGCAGTTCTTC. The chain couples TRBV13 to TRBJ2-1; D unresolved. CDR1 and CDR2 (germline): PRHDT, FYEKMQ (reference sequence). The V and J ends lost 3 bases and 4 bases respectively, with 10 bases between them. This CDR3 is 14 amino acids long. Full variable domain (remainder filled in from reference TRBV13 and TRBJ2-1): AAGVIQSPRHLIKEKRETATLKCYPIPRHDTVYWYQQGPGQDPQFLISFYEKMQSDKGSIPDRFSAQQFSDYHSELNMSSLELGDSALYFCASSFITEYNEQFFGPGTRLTVL.

The CDR3 loop is CAWDSGSGNTIYF. CDR3 sequence (DNA): TGTGCCTGGGACAGCGGTTCTGGAAACACCATATATTTT. The chain uses TRBV30 and TRBJ1-3; D might be TRBD1 (5 bases). This CDR3 spans 13 amino acids. The V end was cut by 5 bases, the J end by 1 base, with 9 bases between. Germline CDR1 is GTSNPN and CDR2 is SVGIG (reference sequence).

The V and J genes are TRBV7-2 and TRBJ2-3; D not resolved. CDR1 is SGHTA and CDR2 is FQGNSA in the germline V gene. The CDR3 has 13 amino acids. Trimming cost V 3 bases and J 5 bases, with 9 bases left between them. Here the CDR3 reads CASSLVFEDTQYF. CDR3 coding DNA: TGTGCCAGCAGCTTGGTGTTTGAAGATACGCAGTATTTT.

The J gene is TRBJ2-7, the V gene TRBV28; 7 positions match TRBD1. CDR3 size: 11 residues. With V trimmed by 7 bases and J by 6 bases, 3 bases remained unmatched. Germline CDR1 MDHEN, CDR2 SYDVKM. In DNA, the CDR3 is TGTGCCAGCATCTACAGGGGCGAGCAGTACTTC. It specifies CASIYRGEQYF.

The chain carries TRBV4-1 and TRBJ2-7; TRBD1 matches 9 bases. Trimming removed 0 bases from V and 1 base from J; junction bases left unmatched: 4. The CDR3 loop spans 16 amino acids. The germline gives CDR1 MGHRA, CDR2 YSYEKL. CDR3 residues: CASSQEWTGVSYEQYF. The CDR3 nucleotides are TGCGCCAGCAGCCAAGAATGGACAGGGGTGTCCTACGAGCAGTACTTC.

A few counts support this clone. The chain uses TRBV7-2 and TRBJ1-6; D is uncertain. Germline CDR1 SGHTA, CDR2 FQGNSA. The CDR3 is 15 residues long. The V end was cut by 0 bases, the J end by 7 bases, with 10 bases between. The CDR3: CASSLAMGGNSPLHF. The CDR3 coding sequence is TGTGCCAGCAGCTTAGCGATGGGTGGCAATTCACCCCTCCACTTT.

The chain couples TRBV4-1 to TRBJ2-2; D is possibly TRBD1 (5 bases). The V and J ends lost 3 bases and 8 bases respectively, with 16 bases between them. CDR3 length: 15 amino acids. Germline loops: CDR1 MGHRA, CDR2 YSYEKL. CDR3 sequence: CASSQPRQGVGELFF. As DNA, the CDR3 is TGCGCCAGCAGCCAGCCCCGACAAGGGGTTGGGGAGCTGTTTTTT.

The rearrangement links TRBV6-6 to TRBJ2-1, with 11 bases identical to TRBD2. Germline trimming cut 2 bases from V and 5 bases from J; bases unmatched to any gene: 5. The germline V gene has CDR1 MNHNY and CDR2 SVGAGI (reference sequence). The CDR3 has 16 residues. As DNA, the CDR3 is TGTGCCAGCAGTTACCGTCTAGCGGGAGGCAACAATGAGCAGTTCTTC. It yields the protein CASSYRLAGGNNEQFF.

Worth noting for this clone: A read error may be the cause here, since a much bigger clone is one base away. This sample also contains other DNA sequences that code for the same CDR3. This rearrangement joins TRBV7-2 to TRBJ1-5; D is ambiguous. V shed 1 base and J shed 6 bases, with 7 bases lying between them. The CDR3 contains 13 residues. In germline, CDR1 is SGHTA, CDR2 FQGNSA. As DNA, the CDR3 is TGTGCCAGCAGCTTAGTCGAAGGTCAGCCCCAGCATTTT. This sequence encodes CASSLVEGQPQHF. Looking up the rest from reference TRBV7-2 and TRBJ1-5 gives the full variable domain: GAGVSQSPSNKVTEKGKDVELRCDPISGHTALYWYRQSLGQGLEFLIYFQGNSAPDKSGLPSDRFSAERTGGSVSTLTIQRTQQEDSAVYLCASSLVEGQPQHFGDGTRLSIL.

A single count supports this clone. The chain links TRBV6-1 to TRBJ1-1; D may be TRBD1 (5 bases). The CDR3 is made up of 15 amino acids. The V and J ends lost 10 bases and 0 bases respectively, with 18 bases between them. CDR1 is MNHNS, CDR2 SASEGT, per germline. This chain's CDR3 is CATKDGQLMNTEAFF. CDR3 coding DNA: TGTGCCACGAAGGACGGACAACTCATGAACACTGAAGCTTTCTTT.

To note about this clone: A junction end diverges from the germline sequence, so it may reflect a read error. The J gene is TRBJ2-7, the V gene TRBV7-8, with D perhaps being TRBD1 or TRBD2 (6 bases each). The CDR3 runs 15 residues. Germline loops: CDR1 SGHVS, CDR2 FQNEAQ. DNA for the CDR3: TGTGCCAGCAGCTTAGGAGGGGGACTTATATACGCGCAGTACTTC. Its protein is CASSLGGGLIYAQYF.

The rearrangement links TRBV7-3 to TRBJ2-1; D perhaps matches TRBD2 (5 bases). CDR3 length equals 14 residues. Germline CDR1 SGHTA, CDR2 FQGTGA. V shed 5 bases and J shed 5 bases, with 13 bases lying between them. CDR3 nucleotide sequence: TGTGCCAGCAGCGCCTCGACTAAAAACAATGAGCAGTTCTTC. Its translation is CASSASTKNNEQFF.

The V and J genes are TRBV6-6 and TRBJ2-3, with D possibly called TRBD1 or TRBD2 (6 bases each). The CDR3 extends over 16 amino acids. Looked up from germline, CDR1 is MNHNY and CDR2 is SVGAGI (reference sequence). V lost 5 bases and J 4 bases, leaving 19 bases between the germline ends. CDR3 region: CASSGREGGIPDTQYF. The CDR3 DNA sequence: TGTGCCAGCAGTGGTCGAGAGGGGGGTATCCCAGATACGCAGTATTTT.

This chain uses TRBV5-4 with TRBJ2-2, with D perhaps being TRBD1 or TRBD2 (6 bases each). Germline V gene data show CDR1 as SGHNT and CDR2 as YYREEE (reference sequence). Trimming pared 4 bases from V and 1 base from J, leaving 11 bases between. The CDR3 is 15 residues long. CDR3 residues: CASSRGTWNTGELFF. In DNA, the CDR3 is TGTGCCAGCAGCAGGGGGACTTGGAACACCGGGGAGCTGTTTTTT.

Details on this clone: This sample also contains other DNA sequences that code for the same CDR3. The chain uses TRBV11-2 and TRBJ2-1; the D call may be TRBD1 or TRBD2 (5 bases each). Germline V lookup: CDR1 SGHAT, CDR2 FQNNGV. This CDR3 is built from 14 residues. V gave up 3 bases and J gave up 4 bases, with 10 bases separating them. The CDR3 here is CASSFGGTYNEQFF. The CDR3 nucleotides read TGTGCCAGCAGCTTTGGGGGAACATACAATGAGCAGTTCTTC.

As concerns this clone: This sample includes further DNA sequences coding for the same CDR3. V usage is TRBV30 and J usage is TRBJ1-3; D call uncertain. Germline V gene sequence: CDR1 GTSNPN, CDR2 SVGIG (reference sequence). There are 13 residues in the CDR3. V was shortened by 1 base and J by 1 base, with 5 bases between the two germline ends. Here the CDR3 reads CAWSEGSGNTIYF. CDR3 nucleotide sequence: TGTGCCTGGAGTGAAGGGTCTGGAAACACCATATATTTT.

J is TRBJ2-3 and V is TRBV7-3; D unresolved. Germline CDR1 and CDR2: SGHTA and FQGTGA. With 0 bases removed from V and 4 bases from J, the gap between germline ends came to 2 bases. This CDR3 contains 12 residues. The CDR3 reads CASSLTSDTQYF. The CDR3 DNA sequence: TGTGCCAGCAGCTTAACGTCAGATACGCAGTATTTT. Supplemented by reference TRBV7-3 and TRBJ2-3, the full variable domain reads GAGVSQTPSNKVTEKGKYVELRCDPISGHTALYWYRQSLGQGPEFLIYFQGTGAADDSGLPNDRFFAVRPEGSVSTLKIQRTERGDSAVYLCASSLTSDTQYFGPGTRLTVL.

This sequence joins TRBV11-2 and TRBJ1-6; D gene unclear. The CDR3 extends over 14 amino acids. CDR1 and CDR2 (germline): SGHAT, FQNNGV. The V and J ends lost 5 bases and 3 bases respectively, with 8 bases between them. The DNA of the CDR3 is TGTGCCAGCAGCGTAGCTATCTATAATTCACCCCTCCACTTT. Translating it yields CASSVAIYNSPLHF.

The chain links TRBV10-3 to TRBJ2-7; TRBD1 matches 9 bases. This CDR3 has 16 amino acids. CDR1 and CDR2 from the germline V gene are ENHRY and SYGVKD. V lost 2 bases, J lost 2 bases, and 7 bases stayed unmatched. CDR3 nucleotides: TGTGCCATCAGTGAGCACCCAGGACAGGGGCCCTACGAGCAGTACTTC. Translated, it gives CAISEHPGQGPYEQYF.

This clone turned up a few times. CDR3 loop: CASSFRSGSYEQYF. In DNA form, the CDR3 reads TGTGCCAGCAGCTTTCGTTCGGGATCCTACGAGCAGTACTTC. This chain links TRBV7-9 with TRBJ2-7; a possible D gene is TRBD2 (5 bases). The germline V gene encodes CDR1 SEHNR and CDR2 FQNEAQ (reference sequence). V lost 3 bases, J lost 1 base, and 10 bases lay in between. This CDR3 is 14 amino acids long.